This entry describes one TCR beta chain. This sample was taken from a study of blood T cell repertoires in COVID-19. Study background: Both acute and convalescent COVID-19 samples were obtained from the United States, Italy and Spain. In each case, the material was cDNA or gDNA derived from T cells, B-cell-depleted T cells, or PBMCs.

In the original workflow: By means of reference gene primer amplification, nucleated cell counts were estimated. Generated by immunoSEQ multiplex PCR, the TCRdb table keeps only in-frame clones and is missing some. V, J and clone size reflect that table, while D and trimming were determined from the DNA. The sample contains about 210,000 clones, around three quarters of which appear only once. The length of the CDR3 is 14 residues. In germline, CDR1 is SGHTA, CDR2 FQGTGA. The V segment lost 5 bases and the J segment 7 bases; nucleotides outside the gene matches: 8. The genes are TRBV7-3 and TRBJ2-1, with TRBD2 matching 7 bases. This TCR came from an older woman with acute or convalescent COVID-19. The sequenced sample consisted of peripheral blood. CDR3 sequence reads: CASSRGLVGNEQFF. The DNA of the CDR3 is TGTGCCAGCAGCCGAGGACTAGTCGGGAATGAGCAGTTCTTC.